Each of the 29 T cell receptor beta chains below was sequenced from the same sample in a study of identical twins. TCRdb recomputed calls from the 5' RACE reads with MiXCR, one row per CDR3 protein. This repertoire shows about 790,000 distinct CDR3 sequences, 18% found once; its top ten account for less than 15%. These data were also filed under a second study, of T cells expressing NK-cell markers.

Sequenced sample: PBMCs. Receptors were obtained from a woman in her late teens or twenties in good health.

This clonotype was recorded a few times. V and J are TRBV7-3 and TRBJ1-1; D perhaps matches TRBD1 (6 bases). Per the germline V gene, CDR1 is SGHTA and CDR2 is FQGTGA. V was pared by 5 bases and J by 4 bases, with 14 bases between. The CDR3 length is 14 residues. The CDR3 nucleotides read TGTGCCAGCAGCGCGGCAACAGGGATCACTGAAGCTTTCTTT. As protein: CASSAATGITEAFF.

This clonotype has ten or more counts. The rearrangement joins TRBV6-1 to TRBJ2-1; 10 nucleotides match TRBD2. V dropped 5 bases and J dropped 8; count of bases not matched to a gene: 9. CDR1 and CDR2 from the germline V gene are MNHNS and SASEGT. The CDR3 has 15 residues. The CDR3, as DNA: TGTGCCAGCAGTCCTAAGCGGGGGGGAAGCTATGAGCAGTTCTTC. It is translated as CASSPKRGGSYEQFF.

The chain combines TRBV12-3 or TRBV12-4 with TRBJ2-2; tentatively, D is TRBD1 or TRBD2 (5 bases each). The CDR3 is made up of 16 amino acids. With 8 bases removed from V and 7 bases from J, the gap between germline ends came to 23 bases. The CDR3: CASLSGTPGGLGELFF. The CDR3 nucleotides are TGTGCCAGCCTTTCAGGGACCCCAGGAGGACTCGGGGAGCTGTTTTTT.

The V and J genes are TRBV7-2 and TRBJ2-7; D might be TRBD1 (5 bases). The V gene lost 0 bases and the J gene lost 3 bases, with 12 bases spanning the gap. CDR3 length equals 15 residues. Per germline, CDR1 SGHTA and CDR2 FQGNSA. The CDR3 here is CASSLASPGNYEQYF. The CDR3 coding sequence is TGTGCCAGCAGCTTAGCTTCCCCAGGGAACTACGAGCAGTACTTC.

At least ten counts were recorded for this clonotype. The junction departs from germline at one end; a sequencing error may be responsible. This rearrangement joins TRBV5-1 to TRBJ2-7; a weak D match, TRBD2 (5 bases). The CDR3 spans 15 residues. The germline CDR1 and CDR2 sequences are SGHRS and YFSETQ. CDR3 bases: TGTGCCAGCAGCCTCGGACCGGGGAGCTCCTACGAGCAGTACTTC. Translated: CASSLGPGSSYEQYF.

This chain uses TRBV9 with TRBJ1-2, with no clear D. This CDR3 contains 14 residues. With 4 bases removed from V and 4 bases from J, the gap between germline ends came to 14 bases. CDR1 SGDLS and CDR2 YYNGEE come from the germline V gene. The CDR3 DNA reads as TGTGCCAGCAGCTTGGCCCTCAGCTCCTATGGCTACACCTTC. Encoded protein: CASSLALSSYGYTF.

J is TRBJ2-7 and V is TRBV7-9; maybe TRBD1 (6 bases). V was clipped by 1 base and J by 3 bases, with 10 bases between them. CDR1 SEHNR and CDR2 FQNEAQ come from the germline V gene (reference sequence). CDR3 size: 14 residues. The CDR3 nucleotides are TGTGCCAGCAGCTTAGTTGGGACATACTACGAGCAGTACTTC. Protein product: CASSLVGTYYEQYF.

Here the CDR3 DNA reads TGTGCCAGCAGCTTATACGGGGATGAGACCCAGTACTTC. Its protein is CASSLYGDETQYF. This sequence joins TRBV7-2 and TRBJ2-5; D perhaps matches TRBD2 (5 bases). The CDR3 is 13 amino acids. Deletions cut 2 bases from V and 5 bases from J, with 9 bases between. Germline V gene data show CDR1 as SGHTA and CDR2 as FQGNSA.

J is TRBJ2-1 and V is TRBV25-1, with 7 bases that match TRBD2. The ends lost 6 bases at V and 2 bases at J; junction bases unmatched: 7. CDR1 and CDR2 from the germline V gene are MGHDK and SYGVNS. This CDR3 has 15 residues. CDR3 nucleotide sequence: TGTGCCAGCAGGGCGGCGGGAGACCCCTACAATGAGCAGTTCTTC. Amino acids: CASRAAGDPYNEQFF.

This clonotype was picked up a small number of times. CDR3 in DNA: TGTGCCAGCAGTTACTCCTTTAATAGCAATCAGCCCCAGCATTTT. Translation gives CASSYSFNSNQPQHF. The chain uses TRBV6-5 and TRBJ1-5; D remains unclear. This CDR3 region has 15 residues. From germline, CDR1 is MNHEY and CDR2 SVGAGI. Trimming took 0 bases from V and 0 from J, leaving 6 bases between them.

V is TRBV12-3 or TRBV12-4 and J is TRBJ2-5; 7 bases line up with TRBD1. The CDR3 sequence is 16 residues long. V was clipped by 5 bases and J by 2 bases; unmatched bases: 11. CDR3 nucleotide sequence: TGTGCCAGCAGTACCCTCGGGACAGCCTTACAAGAGACCCAGTACTTC. Amino acids: CASSTLGTALQETQYF.

This clonotype appeared a few times. CDR3 amino acids: CASMRKRGPQHF. CDR3 DNA: TGTGCCAGCATGCGGAAAAGGGGGCCCCAGCATTTT. This chain joins TRBV2 and TRBJ1-5; tentatively, D is TRBD1 (5 bases). CDR3 length: 12 residues. V was clipped by 7 bases and J by 9 bases, with 13 bases between them. Germline CDR1 SNHLY, CDR2 FYNNEI. The full variable domain, in which reference TRBV2 and TRBJ1-5 provide the parts outside the CDR3, is EPEVTQTPSHQVTQMGQEVILRCVPISNHLYFYWYRQILGQKVEFLVSFYNNEISEKSEIFDDQFSVERPDGSNFTLKIRSTKLEDSAMYFCASMRKRGPQHFGDGTRLSIL.

V and J are TRBV7-9 and TRBJ2-7; tentatively, D is TRBD1 or TRBD2 (5 bases each). CDR1 is SEHNR, CDR2 FQNEAQ, per germline (reference sequence). Trimming removed 2 bases from V and 8 bases from J, with 10 bases in between. The CDR3 loop spans 12 amino acids. The CDR3 DNA follows: TGTGCCAGCAGCTTAAGCTCGGGACAGCAGTACTTC. It encodes CASSLSSGQQYF.

This chain uses TRBV11-1 with TRBJ2-1; the match to TRBD2 covers 10 bases. Germline V lookup: CDR1 SGHAT, CDR2 FQDESV (reference sequence). The CDR3 is 18 amino acids. The junction had 7 bases not matched to a gene; V was cut back by 2 bases and J by 0 bases. CDR3 region: CASSLTASGGSSYNEQFF. CDR3 nucleotides: TGTGCCAGCAGCTTAACCGCTAGCGGGGGTAGCTCCTACAATGAGCAGTTCTTC.

This clonotype was picked up a small number of times. The rearrangement joins TRBV5-5 to TRBJ2-2; D is unresolved. CDR3 size: 16 residues. Trimming took off 4 bases at V and 0 bases at J, with 13 bases between the two ends. CDR1 SGHKS and CDR2 YYEKEE come from the germline V gene (reference sequence). The CDR3, as DNA: TGTGCCAGCAGCCTGTTTGGTCGCGCGAACACCGGGGAGCTGTTTTTT. Its protein is CASSLFGRANTGELFF.

There are many counts of this clonotype. The chain's CDR3 is CASSLSETDTQYF. In nucleotides, the CDR3 is TGTGCCAGCAGTTTGTCGGAAACAGATACGCAGTATTTT. The chain carries TRBV12-3 or TRBV12-4 and TRBJ2-3; no firm D call. With 3 bases removed from V and 3 bases from J, the gap between germline ends came to 7 bases. The CDR3 is 13 residues long.

The rearrangement uses TRBV7-2 and TRBJ2-3; possibly TRBD2 for D (6 bases). The CDR3 is made up of 15 amino acids. The germline V and J ends were trimmed by 1 base and 1 base, with 9 bases remaining between them. Looked up from germline, CDR1 is SGHTA and CDR2 is FQGNSA. The CDR3 here is CASSLDPGGTDTQYF. CDR3 nucleotide sequence: TGTGCCAGCAGCTTAGACCCGGGAGGCACAGATACGCAGTATTTT.

This clonotype was seen repeatedly, ten times or more. The rearrangement uses TRBV24-1 and TRBJ2-1; 15 positions match TRBD2. In germline, CDR1 is KGHDR, CDR2 SFDVKD. V was clipped by 3 bases and J by 7 bases; unmatched bases: 3. The CDR3 spans 16 residues. CDR3 protein: CATSDPGLAGGNEQFF. For the CDR3, the DNA is TGTGCCACCAGTGATCCGGGACTAGCGGGGGGTAATGAGCAGTTCTTC.

The V gene is TRBV5-1, the J gene TRBJ2-7; 7 bases match TRBD1. J gave up 4 bases and V 4 bases, and 5 bases lay outside the gene matches. Germline assignment: CDR1 SGHRS and CDR2 YFSETQ. CDR3 size: 13 residues. The CDR3 nucleotides read TGCGCCAGCAGCCGGGACAGTACATACGAGCAGTACTTC. It translates to CASSRDSTYEQYF.

This chain uses TRBV5-1 with TRBJ2-7; 9 positions match TRBD1. The germline V gene has CDR1 SGHRS and CDR2 YFSETQ. CDR3 length: 16 amino acids. Germline trimming cut 4 bases from V and 4 bases from J; bases unmatched to any gene: 12. The CDR3 loop reads CASSRSTGTGPYEQYF. The CDR3 coding sequence is TGCGCCAGCAGCCGGTCCACCGGGACAGGGCCATACGAGCAGTACTTC.

The chain recombines TRBV6-5 with TRBJ2-7; D possibly corresponds to TRBD1 (6 bases). The CDR3 length is 15 residues. V lost 4 bases and J 3 bases, leaving 16 bases between the germline ends. Germline CDR1 and CDR2: MNHEY and SVGAGI. CDR3 in DNA: TGTGCCAGCAGTTCGACAGGAGTTTCTCGCTACGAGCAGTACTTC. Its protein is CASSSTGVSRYEQYF.

There are many counts of this clonotype. The chain uses TRBV6-1 and TRBJ2-1; TRBD2 agrees at 11 bases. The CDR3 contains 16 residues. The germline V gene encodes CDR1 MNHNS and CDR2 SASEGT. V shed 9 bases and J 7 bases; nucleotides not matched to a gene: 14. The CDR3 reads CASIPLAGGSGNEQFF. The DNA for the CDR3 is TGTGCCAGTATACCCTTAGCGGGGGGGAGCGGAAATGAGCAGTTCTTC.

The chain has TRBV6-1 and TRBJ2-2; D may match TRBD1 or TRBD2 (5 bases each). CDR1 MNHNS and CDR2 SASEGT come from the germline V gene. CDR3 size: 15 residues. V lost 7 bases to trimming and J lost 0 bases, with 12 bases between them. The CDR3 sequence: CASTMGDPNTGELFF. DNA for the CDR3: TGTGCCAGCACGATGGGGGACCCGAACACCGGGGAGCTGTTTTTT.

The J gene is TRBJ2-7, the V gene TRBV3-1, with TRBD2 identical over 8 bases. In germline, CDR1 is LGHDT, CDR2 YNNKEL (reference sequence). CDR3 size: 16 residues. The J segment lost 5 bases and the V segment lost 0 bases, leaving 9 bases of the junction unmatched. As DNA, the CDR3 is TGTGCCAGCAGCCAAGATTTCGGCGGGGGGCCAGACGAGCAGTACTTC. Protein sequence: CASSQDFGGGPDEQYF.

V gene TRBV6-1 combines with J gene TRBJ2-7; D gene ambiguous. This CDR3 spans 13 amino acids. CDR1 is MNHNS and CDR2 is SASEGT in the germline V gene. V lost 6 bases to trimming and J lost 0 bases, with 9 bases between them. The CDR3 nucleotides are TGTGCCAGCAGGCGCTTGGCCTCCTACGAGCAGTACTTC. The encoded protein is CASRRLASYEQYF.

This sequence joins TRBV12-3 or TRBV12-4 and TRBJ2-3; D remains unclear. V was cut by 0 bases and J by 4 bases, with 5 bases left in between. The CDR3 length is 13 residues. The CDR3 is CASSLAYADTQYF. CDR3 nucleotide sequence: TGTGCCAGCAGTTTAGCGTATGCAGATACGCAGTATTTT.

The chain uses TRBV7-9 and TRBJ2-7, with TRBD1 identical over 7 bases. CDR1 is SEHNR, CDR2 FQNEAQ, per germline (reference sequence). Germline trimming cut 3 bases from V and 6 bases from J; bases unmatched to any gene: 11. This CDR3 has 15 amino acids. The chain's CDR3 is CASSFPQHRGGEQYF. The CDR3 DNA reads as TGTGCCAGCAGCTTCCCTCAACACAGGGGCGGCGAGCAGTACTTC.

The chain employs TRBV20-1 and TRBJ2-3; TRBD2 is a possible D gene (5 bases). CDR3 length: 15 residues. V lost 5 bases, J lost 1 base, and 16 bases lay in between. The germline CDR1 and CDR2 sequences are DFQATT and SNEGSKA (reference sequence). Here the CDR3 reads CSALDWRLGTDTQYF. CDR3 nucleotide sequence: TGCAGTGCTCTGGACTGGCGGCTTGGCACAGATACGCAGTATTTT.

This clonotype occurred a few times. The chain joins TRBV12-3 or TRBV12-4 to TRBJ1-2; D is unresolved. Between the trimmed V and J ends, which lost 3 bases and 2 bases, there was a span of 7 bases. The CDR3 covers 13 residues. CDR3 region: CASSFHENYGYTF. The CDR3 DNA sequence: TGTGCCAGCAGTTTTCACGAAAACTATGGCTACACCTTC.